This record concerns one TCR beta chain sequence. Losses at the gene ends were 5 bases for V and 1 base for J; bases not matched to a gene: 11. The CDR3 has 17 residues. Germline V gene data show CDR1 as MNHNY and CDR2 as SVGAGI (reference sequence). Recruited during active infection, patients (from Seattle) were subsequently followed longitudinally. Libraries were prepared by immunoSEQ multiplex PCR; TCRdb keeps only in-frame clonotypes and omits some of them. The repertoire has approximately 63,000 clones, 80% to 90% of them found once; the top ten carry about 20%. The sample originates from a study of blood T cell repertoires in COVID-19.

Material for sequencing was peripheral blood. This sequence was found in a woman aged 55-70 years with COVID-19, enrolled during active disease. The chain employs TRBV6-6 and TRBJ2-3; the match to TRBD1 covers 8 bases. CDR3 residues: CASSPGQAFGGTDTQYF. CDR3 nucleotides: TGTGCCAGCAGTCCGGGACAGGCCTTTGGAGGCACAGATACGCAGTATTTT.